The T cell receptor beta chain described here comes from a study of cytomegalovirus exposure and HLA in healthy donors. This PCR relied on a set of 60 Vbeta primers and 13 Jbeta primers. Measured with immunoSEQ multiplex PCR; TCRdb has only the in-frame clones, and not every one. This table has roughly 220,000 clones, 75% appearing once. V shed 6 bases, J shed 3 bases, and the junction held 7 bases outside the gene matches. The CDR3 extends over 14 amino acids. The germline CDR1 and CDR2 sequences are MNHNY and SVGAGI (reference sequence). With regard to this clone: Its antigen is unknown.

Study-wide findings and caveats: By a later analysis, the bulk of CMV-associated TCR beta chains appeared HLA-restricted. Available immune exposure information covered CMV serostatus only. The study put 150 or so TCR beta chains on its list as cytomegalovirus-associated. From TCR beta sequences, most subjects' HLA-A and HLA-B alleles were reportedly predicted accurately.

This receptor was taken from a woman in her twenties or thirties in good health and CMV-seronegative. The specimen was PBMCs. The rearrangement joins TRBV6-6 to TRBJ1-2; 7 bases line up with TRBD1. The DNA of the CDR3 is TGTGCCAGCAGGCACAGGGGCGTGGACTATGGCTACACCTTC. Its protein product is CASRHRGVDYGYTF.